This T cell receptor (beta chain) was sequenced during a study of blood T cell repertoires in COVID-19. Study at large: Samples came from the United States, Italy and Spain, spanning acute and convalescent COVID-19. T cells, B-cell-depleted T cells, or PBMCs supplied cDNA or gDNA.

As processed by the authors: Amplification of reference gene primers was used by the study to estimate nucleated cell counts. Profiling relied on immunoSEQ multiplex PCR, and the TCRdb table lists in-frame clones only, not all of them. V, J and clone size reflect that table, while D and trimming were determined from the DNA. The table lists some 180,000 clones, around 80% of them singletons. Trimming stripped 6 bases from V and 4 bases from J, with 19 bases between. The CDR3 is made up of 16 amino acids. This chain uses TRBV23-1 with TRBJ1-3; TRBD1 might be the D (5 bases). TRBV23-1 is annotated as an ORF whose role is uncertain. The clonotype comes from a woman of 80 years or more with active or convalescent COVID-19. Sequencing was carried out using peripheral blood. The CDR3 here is CASSRCRGGGGNTIYF. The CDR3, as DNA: TGCGCCAGCAGCCGGTGCCGCGGGGGGGGAGGAAACACCATATATTTT.